The rows below give T cell receptor beta chains drawn from one sample of a study of T cell responses to AZD1222 COVID-19 vaccine. Some clones are missing from TCRdb's copy, which holds only in-frame ones; the method was immunoSEQ multiplex PCR. The sample records about 94,000 clones, approximately 91% being singletons. The sample in question was peripheral blood, obtained on day 0 of AZD1222 vaccination. The receptors derive from an adult in good health. CDR3s include the opening cysteine and the closing phenylalanine or tryptophan. The order of the fields is V gene, D gene, J gene, clone size, CDR3 length, CDR3 DNA, CDR3 protein. D genes are given only for firm matches. Some rows have no size entry. The others give once, few or many, or a class for an expanded clone.

TRBV20-1	-	TRBJ1-6	-	11	TGCAGTGCAAGTGGCGTTTCACCCCTCCACTTT	CSASGVSPLHF
TRBV5-1	TRBD1	TRBJ1-2	few	13	TGCGCCAGCAGCTTGGGGGACAGCTATGGCTACACCTTC	CASSLGDSYGYTF
TRBV19	TRBD1	TRBJ2-1	once	15	TGTGCCAGTAGTATTAGGCAGGGGGCCTACAATGAGCAGTTCTTC	CASSIRQGAYNEQFF
TRBV3-1/TRBV3-2	-	TRBJ1-1	-	15	TGTGCCAGCAGCCAAGATAGGACCCGGGGCAGAGAAGCTTTCTTT	CASSQDRTRGREAFF
TRBV5-1	-	TRBJ2-7	-	15	TGCGCCAGCAGCTTGGCCGGTGACAGAATCTACGAGCAGTACTTC	CASSLAGDRIYEQYF
TRBV9	TRBD1	TRBJ2-6	-	17	TGTGCCAGCAGCGTAGCGGACAGGGGTTACGGGGCCAACGTCCTGACTTTC	CASSVADRGYGANVLTF
TRBV28	-	TRBJ1-1	-	13	TGTGCCAGCAGTCAGCGGGGGGTCACTGAAGCTTTCTTT	CASSQRGVTEAFF
TRBV6-4	-	TRBJ2-2	-	14	TGTGCCAGCAGTGACTCTTCCCAACCCGGGGAGCTGTTTTTT	CASSDSSQPGELFF
TRBV9	-	TRBJ2-3	once	14	TGTGCCAGCAGCGTAGGTGCGGTTCCAGATACGCAGTATTTT	CASSVGAVPDTQYF
TRBV2	-	TRBJ2-7	-	10	TGTGCCAGCAGCCTCTACGAGCAGTACTTC	CASSLYEQYF
TRBV2	-	TRBJ1-2	-	14	TGTGCCAGCAGTGAAAACTCTTGGCTATATGGCTACACCTTC	CASSENSWLYGYTF
TRBV7-6	-	TRBJ1-3	-	14	TGTGCCAGCAGCTTAATGGTCTCTGGAAACACCATATATTTT	CASSLMVSGNTIYF
TRBV7-3	-	TRBJ2-1	-	15	TGTGCCAGCAGCTTATCCGGGGTCCCGGTAAATGAGCAGTTCTTC	CASSLSGVPVNEQFF
TRBV4-2	-	TRBJ2-7	-	16	TGTGCCAGCAGCCAAGCGGGCGGACAGCCCTCCTACGAGCAGTACTTC	CASSQAGGQPSYEQYF
TRBV12-3/TRBV12-4	-	TRBJ1-2	-	12	TGTGCCAGCAGCCGCCCCGAGGGGGGCTACACCTTC	CASSRPEGGYTF
TRBV9	TRBD2	TRBJ2-1	-	16	TGTGCCAGCAGAGATAAAACGGGACTAGCGGGTCATGAGCAGTTCTTC	CASRDKTGLAGHEQFF
TRBV7-2	TRBD1	TRBJ1-1	-	14	TGTGCCAGCAGCCTTAACACAGGGGGCACTGAAGCTTTCTTT	CASSLNTGGTEAFF
TRBV6-2/TRBV6-3	-	TRBJ2-3	-	14	TGTGCCAGCAGTTGGGCGTGGTCGGCAGATACGCAGTATTTT	CASSWAWSADTQYF
TRBV19	TRBD1	TRBJ2-5	-	16	TGTGCCAGTAGTAGATACAGGACAGGGGGCCAAGAGACCCAGTACTTC	CASSRYRTGGQETQYF
TRBV13	TRBD1	TRBJ2-1	-	15	TGTGCCAGCAGCCTGGGGACAGGACTCGACAATGAGCAGTTCTTC	CASSLGTGLDNEQFF
TRBV11-2	-	TRBJ1-5	-	13	TGTGCCAGCAGCTTAGGGGCAAATCAGCCCCAGCATTTT	CASSLGANQPQHF
TRBV9	TRBD1	TRBJ1-4	-	15	TGTGCCAGCAGCTTAGGGACAGGGGGAGCCGAAAAACTGTTTTTT	CASSLGTGGAEKLFF
TRBV6-5	TRBD1	TRBJ1-5	-	15	TGTGCCAGCATCCTTTGGACAGGGGCTAATCAGCCCCAGCATTTT	CASILWTGANQPQHF
TRBV2	-	TRBJ1-2	-	13	TGTGCCAGCTCTGCACAGCCTAACTATGGCTACACCTTC	CASSAQPNYGYTF
TRBV27	TRBD1	TRBJ2-6	-	15	TGTGCCAGCAGTTCTGGTTTAGGGGGCGCCAACGTCCTGACTTTC	CASSSGLGGANVLTF
TRBV9	TRBD2	TRBJ2-1	-	18	TGTGCCAGCAGCCCCCGGGCTAGCGGGGGCCTCTCCTACAATGAGCAGTTCTTC	CASSPRASGGLSYNEQFF
TRBV30	-	TRBJ1-3	-	13	TGTGCCCGCGGGTATGGCTCTGGAAACACCATATATTTT	CARGYGSGNTIYF
TRBV7-6	-	TRBJ1-1	-	15	TGTGCCAGCAGCCCATTAAGGGAAGCGAACACTGAAGCTTTCTTT	CASSPLREANTEAFF
TRBV19	-	TRBJ1-1	-	13	TGTGCCAGTAGTCTCCAGGGTCACACTGAAGCTTTCTTT	CASSLQGHTEAFF
TRBV19	TRBD1	TRBJ1-4	-	14	TGTGCCAGTACCCTGACAGGGATGAATGAAAAACTGTTTTTT	CASTLTGMNEKLFF
TRBV5-1	-	TRBJ2-5	-	15	TGCGCCAGCAGCTTGGGCGCTAGAGGGGGAGAGACCCAGTACTTC	CASSLGARGGETQYF
TRBV19	TRBD2	TRBJ2-3	-	15	TGTGCCAGTAGTGCGGGACTAGCGGGGGCAGATACGCAGTATTTT	CASSAGLAGADTQYF
TRBV7-6	-	TRBJ2-1	-	16	TGTGCCAGCAGCTTAGTTGCGGTAGGAAGCTACAATGAGCAGTTCTTC	CASSLVAVGSYNEQFF
TRBV11-3	-	TRBJ1-1	once	13	TGTGCCAGCAGCTTTCAGGACAGCACTGAAGCTTTCTTT	CASSFQDSTEAFF
TRBV5-1	-	TRBJ2-5	-	15	TGCGCCAGCAGCTTGGGACTAGAATTAGGGGAGACCCAGTACTTC	CASSLGLELGETQYF
TRBV7-8	-	TRBJ1-2	-	14	TGTGCCAGCAGCCTCCGAAGAGCTAACTATGGCTACACCTTC	CASSLRRANYGYTF
TRBV4-1	TRBD1	TRBJ1-1	-	14	TGCGCCAGCAGCCATGGCGACAGGGACACTGAAGCTTTCTTT	CASSHGDRDTEAFF
TRBV7-3	TRBD2	TRBJ2-2	-	18	TGTGCCAGCAGCCCCGGCCCGGGACTAGCGGGGCTCACCGGGGAGCTGTTTTTT	CASSPGPGLAGLTGELFF
TRBV29-1	TRBD1	TRBJ1-3	-	14	TGCAGCGTTGGGACAGGGGCGGTTCATAACACCATATATTTT	CSVGTGAVHNTIYF
TRBV5-1	-	TRBJ1-6	-	15	TGCGCCAGCAGTTCATCTGGGGGTTATAATTCACCCCTCCACTTT	CASSSSGGYNSPLHF
TRBV7-2	TRBD2	TRBJ2-1	-	14	TGTGCCAGCAGCATCGGCGGGGGGGCCAAGGAGCAGTTCTTC	CASSIGGGAKEQFF
TRBV7-2	TRBD2	TRBJ2-5	-	13	TGTGCCAGCAGACCGGGGGGGGTTGAGACCCAGTACTTC	CASRPGGVETQYF
TRBV6-6	TRBD1	TRBJ1-6	-	13	TGTGCCAGCAAGACAGGGGAGGGTTCACCCCTCCACTTT	CASKTGEGSPLHF
TRBV5-4	-	TRBJ2-5	few	14	TGTGCCAGCAGCTTGGCCCTAGGTCTAGAGACCCAGTACTTC	CASSLALGLETQYF
TRBV12-3/TRBV12-4	-	TRBJ1-1	-	13	TGTGCCAGCAATAGATTCACTGGACTCGAAGCTTTCTTT	CASNRFTGLEAFF
TRBV5-1	-	TRBJ1-6	-	14	TGCGCCAGCAGCTTGGACAGAAATAATTCACCCCTCCACTTT	CASSLDRNNSPLHF
TRBV29-1	TRBD1	TRBJ1-1	-	14	TGCAGCGTTTGGACAGGGGTCACGAACACTGAAGCTTTCTTT	CSVWTGVTNTEAFF
TRBV9	TRBD2	TRBJ2-5	-	17	TGTGCCAGCAGCGTAGGAGCTAGCGGGGGCTCCCAAGAGACCCAGTACTTC	CASSVGASGGSQETQYF
TRBV15	-	TRBJ2-5	-	13	TGTGCCACCGCCCCCGGTTCAGCAGAGACCCAGTACTTC	CATAPGSAETQYF
TRBV18	-	TRBJ2-3	-	16	TGTGCCAGCTCACCCGTAAAGGGAACCAGCACAGATACGCAGTATTTT	CASSPVKGTSTDTQYF
TRBV7-2	-	TRBJ2-2	-	14	TGTGCCAGCAGCCCGACAGCCAACACCGGGGAGCTGTTTTTT	CASSPTANTGELFF
TRBV6-1	-	TRBJ2-3	-	15	TGTGCCAGCAGTGAAGCTCCGAGGGGGGGAGATACGCAGTATTTT	CASSEAPRGGDTQYF
TRBV5-1	TRBD1	TRBJ1-4	-	15	TGCGCCAGCAGCTTGGCCGACAGGGCCAGAGAAAAACTGTTTTTT	CASSLADRAREKLFF
TRBV28	-	TRBJ2-2	-	14	TGTGCCAGCATCCTAGGGGGGAACACCGGGGAGCTGTTTTTT	CASILGGNTGELFF
TRBV6-1	TRBD2	TRBJ2-5	-	16	TGTGCCAGCAGTGAATTAACTAGCGGGGGGTGGGAGACCCAGTACTTC	CASSELTSGGWETQYF
TRBV11-2	TRBD1	TRBJ1-1	-	15	TGTGCCAGCAGCCCATCGGGACAGCCGAACACTGAAGCTTTCTTT	CASSPSGQPNTEAFF
TRBV30	-	TRBJ1-5	-	13	TGTGCCTGGAGTGTCGGGGCGATGCAGCCCCAGCATTTT	CAWSVGAMQPQHF
TRBV25-1	-	TRBJ1-5	-	16	TGTGCCAGCAGTTCGTCGGGGGGGCCAAGGGGTCAGCCCCAGCATTTT	CASSSSGGPRGQPQHF
TRBV25-1	-	TRBJ1-1	few	16	TGTGCCAGCACCTCCGATCGAGAGGGGGGGACCCGGGGAGCTTTCTTT	CASTSDREGGTRGAFF